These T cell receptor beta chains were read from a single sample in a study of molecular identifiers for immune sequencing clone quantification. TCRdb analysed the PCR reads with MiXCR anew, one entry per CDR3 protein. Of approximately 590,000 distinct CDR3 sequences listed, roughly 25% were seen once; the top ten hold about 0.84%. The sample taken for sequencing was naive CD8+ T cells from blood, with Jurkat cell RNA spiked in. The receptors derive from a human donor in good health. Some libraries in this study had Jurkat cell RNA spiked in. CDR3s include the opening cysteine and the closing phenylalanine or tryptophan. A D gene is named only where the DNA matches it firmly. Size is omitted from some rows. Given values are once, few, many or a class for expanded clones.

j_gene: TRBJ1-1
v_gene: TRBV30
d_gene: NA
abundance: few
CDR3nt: TGTGCCTTGGGGGAGGGGGTCCCTGAAGCTTTCTTT
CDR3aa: CALGEGVPEAFF

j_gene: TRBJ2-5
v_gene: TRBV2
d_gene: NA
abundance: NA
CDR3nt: TGTGCCAGCAGTGAGGGGGGGACAGGTATGGAGACCCAGTACTTC
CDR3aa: CASSEGGTGMETQYF

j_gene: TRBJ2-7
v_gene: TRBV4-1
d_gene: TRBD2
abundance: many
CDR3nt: TGCGCCAGCAGCCAAGTGGGAGGGTTCGAGCAGTACTTC
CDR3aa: CASSQVGGFEQYF

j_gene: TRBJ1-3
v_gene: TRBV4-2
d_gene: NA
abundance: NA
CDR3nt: TGTGCCAGCAGCCTTGTGGGGCAGAGATCTACGCCCAAACCTGGAAACACCATATATTTT
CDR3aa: CASSLVGQRSTPKPGNTIYF

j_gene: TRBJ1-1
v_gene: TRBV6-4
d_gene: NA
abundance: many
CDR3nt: TGTGCCAGCAGTGAGACAGGGAACACTGAAGCTTTCTTT
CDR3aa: CASSETGNTEAFF

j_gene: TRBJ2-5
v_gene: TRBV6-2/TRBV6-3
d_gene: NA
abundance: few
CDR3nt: TGTGCCAGCAGGACAGAACAAGAGACCCAGTACTTC
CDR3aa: CASRTEQETQYF

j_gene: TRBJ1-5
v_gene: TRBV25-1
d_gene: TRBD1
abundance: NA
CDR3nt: TGTGCCAGCTCCCGGACAGGGGACCCTGGTCAGCCCCAGCATTTT
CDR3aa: CASSRTGDPGQPQHF

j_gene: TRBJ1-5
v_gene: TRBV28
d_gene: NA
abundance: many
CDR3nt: TGTGCCAGCCAAATTCAGGGCTATGGCAATCAGCCCCAGCATTTT
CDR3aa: CASQIQGYGNQPQHF

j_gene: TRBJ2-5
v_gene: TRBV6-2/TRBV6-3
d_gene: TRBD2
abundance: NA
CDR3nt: TGTGCCAGCAGCCCTACAGTTCTAGCGGGGCAAGAGACCCAGTACTTC
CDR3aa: CASSPTVLAGQETQYF

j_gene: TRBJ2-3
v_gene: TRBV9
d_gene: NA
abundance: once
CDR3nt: TGTGCCAGCAGCGTAGGGACTCTTAGCGCAGATACGCAGTATTTT
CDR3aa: CASSVGTLSADTQYF

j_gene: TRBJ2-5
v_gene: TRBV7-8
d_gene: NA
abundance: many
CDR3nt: TGTGCCAGCAGCCGGTGGGGCGGAGAGACCCAGTACTTC
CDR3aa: CASSRWGGETQYF

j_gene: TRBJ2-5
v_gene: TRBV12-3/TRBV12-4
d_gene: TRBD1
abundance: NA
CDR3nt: TGTGCCAGCAGTTTACGGTTGGGGGACAGGGGAGAGACCCAGTACTTC
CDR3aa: CASSLRLGDRGETQYF

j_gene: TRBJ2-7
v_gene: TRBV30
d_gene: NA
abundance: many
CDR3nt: TGTGCCTGGAGTTCTGGGCATTCCTACGAGCAGTACTTC
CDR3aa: CAWSSGHSYEQYF

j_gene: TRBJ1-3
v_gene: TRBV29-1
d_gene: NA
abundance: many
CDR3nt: TGCAGCGTTGGTGGTAGCTCTGGAAACACCATATATTTT
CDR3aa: CSVGGSSGNTIYF

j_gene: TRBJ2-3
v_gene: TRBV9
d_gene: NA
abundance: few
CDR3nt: TGTGCCAGCAGCCACGCCCGCGGAGCACATGGGGCAGATACGCAGTATTTT
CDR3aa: CASSHARGAHGADTQYF

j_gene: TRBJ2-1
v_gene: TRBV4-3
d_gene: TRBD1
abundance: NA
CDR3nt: TGCGCCAGCAGCCAAGGAAGGGACAGTTACAGTGAGCAGTTCTTC
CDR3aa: CASSQGRDSYSEQFF

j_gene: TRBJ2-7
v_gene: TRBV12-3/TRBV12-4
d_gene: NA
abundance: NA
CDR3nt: TGTGCCAGCAGTCCTCCGGGACGAGTGTACGAGCAGTACTTC
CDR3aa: CASSPPGRVYEQYF

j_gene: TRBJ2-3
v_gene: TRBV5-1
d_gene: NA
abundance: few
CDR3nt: TGCGCCAGCAAGTCCTGGCCTACTAGCACAGATACGCAGTATTTT
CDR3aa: CASKSWPTSTDTQYF

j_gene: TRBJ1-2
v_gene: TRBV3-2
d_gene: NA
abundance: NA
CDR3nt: TGTGCCAGCAGCCCAACCGGGACAGTATATGGCTACACCTTC
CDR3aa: CASSPTGTVYGYTF

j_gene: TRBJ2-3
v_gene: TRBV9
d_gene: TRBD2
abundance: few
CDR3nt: TGTGCCAGCAGCGGATTAGCGGGGGGCGCAGGGGATACGCAGTATTTT
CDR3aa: CASSGLAGGAGDTQYF

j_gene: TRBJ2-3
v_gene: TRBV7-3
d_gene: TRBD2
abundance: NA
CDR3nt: TGTGCCAGCAGCCCTCAGGCGACTAGCGGGGTGGATACGCAGTATTTT
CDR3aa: CASSPQATSGVDTQYF

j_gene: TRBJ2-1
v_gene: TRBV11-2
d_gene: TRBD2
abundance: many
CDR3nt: TGTGCCAGCAGCCCGGGGACTAGCGGAGCTTACAATGAGCAGTTCTTC
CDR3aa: CASSPGTSGAYNEQFF

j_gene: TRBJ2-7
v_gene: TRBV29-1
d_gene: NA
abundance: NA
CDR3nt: TGCAGCGTTGAAGAGTTAGGTAGGGAAGGCTACGAGCAGTACTTC
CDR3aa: CSVEELGREGYEQYF

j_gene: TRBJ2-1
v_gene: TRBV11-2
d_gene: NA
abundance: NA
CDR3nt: TGTGCCAGCAGCTTAGGACTAGGGGTGAATGAGCAGTTCTTC
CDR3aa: CASSLGLGVNEQFF

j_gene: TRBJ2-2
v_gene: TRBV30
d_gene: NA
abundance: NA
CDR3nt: TGTGCCTGGAGTGGTACCTTTGGACAGACCACCGGGGAGCTGTTTTTT
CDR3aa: CAWSGTFGQTTGELFF

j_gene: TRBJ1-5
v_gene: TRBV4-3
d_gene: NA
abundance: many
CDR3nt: TGCGCCAGCAGCCAAGATTGGAGTCAGCCCCAGCATTTT
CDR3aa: CASSQDWSQPQHF

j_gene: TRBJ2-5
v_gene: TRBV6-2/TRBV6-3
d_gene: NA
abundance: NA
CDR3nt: TGTGCCAGCAGTTATGCGGGGGCTGAGCCCCAGTACTTC
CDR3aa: CASSYAGAEPQYF

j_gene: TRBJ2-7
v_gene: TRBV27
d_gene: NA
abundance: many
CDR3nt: TGTGCCAGCAGTTGGGGGGTCGCGGGTGAGCAGTACTTC
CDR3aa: CASSWGVAGEQYF

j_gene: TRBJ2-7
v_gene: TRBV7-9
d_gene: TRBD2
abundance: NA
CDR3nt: TGTGCCAGCAGTTTAGGTGTCCCCGGACTAGCAGGTTACGAGCAGTACTTC
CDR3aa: CASSLGVPGLAGYEQYF

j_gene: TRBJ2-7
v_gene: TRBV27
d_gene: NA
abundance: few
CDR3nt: TGTGCCAGCAGTTTATCGCTCCGCTACGAGCAGTACTTC
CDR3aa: CASSLSLRYEQYF

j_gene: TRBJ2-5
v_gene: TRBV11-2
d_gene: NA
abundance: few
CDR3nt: TGTGCCAGCAGCCAGATGAGGGGCCCCCGTCCCGTGACCCAGTACTTC
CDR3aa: CASSQMRGPRPVTQYF

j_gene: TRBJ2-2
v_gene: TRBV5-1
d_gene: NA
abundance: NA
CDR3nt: TGCGCCAGCAGACGGGGGAACACCGGGGAGCTGTTTTTT
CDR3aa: CASRRGNTGELFF

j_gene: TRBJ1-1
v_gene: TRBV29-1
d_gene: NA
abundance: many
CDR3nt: TGCAGCGTTGAATGGGGGTTGAACACTGAAGCTTTCTTT
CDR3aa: CSVEWGLNTEAFF

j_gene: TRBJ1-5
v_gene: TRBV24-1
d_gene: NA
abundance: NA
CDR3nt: TGTGCCACCTCGACGGGGGCGGGGCAGCCCCAGCATTTT
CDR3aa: CATSTGAGQPQHF

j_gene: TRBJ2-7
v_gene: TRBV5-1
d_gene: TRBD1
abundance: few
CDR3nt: TGCGCCAGCAGCTTGGCCGGGGACAGGGGGTACTACGAGCAGTACTTC
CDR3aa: CASSLAGDRGYYEQYF

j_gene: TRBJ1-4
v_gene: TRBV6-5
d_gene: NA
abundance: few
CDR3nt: TGTGCCACGTCTTTTGGGGGGGCGCACGAAGAAAAACTGTTTTTT
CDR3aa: CATSFGGAHEEKLFF

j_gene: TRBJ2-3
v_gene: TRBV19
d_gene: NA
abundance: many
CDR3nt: TGTGCCAGTAGTCGGAGTGGTGAGGGGTCGGGCACAGATACGCAGTATTTT
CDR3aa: CASSRSGEGSGTDTQYF

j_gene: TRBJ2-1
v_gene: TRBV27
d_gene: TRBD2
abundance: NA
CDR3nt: TGTGCCAGCAGGCCGGGACTAGCGATTAATGAGCAGTTCTTC
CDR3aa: CASRPGLAINEQFF

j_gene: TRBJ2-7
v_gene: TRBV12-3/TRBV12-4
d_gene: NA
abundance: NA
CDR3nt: TGTGCCAGCAGCCCCACTGGGACGGGCTACGAGCTGTACTTC
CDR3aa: CASSPTGTGYELYF

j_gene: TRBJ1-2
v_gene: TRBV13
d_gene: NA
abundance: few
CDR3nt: TGTGCCAGCAGCCCAGGGGATGAAAACTATGGCTACACCTTC
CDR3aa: CASSPGDENYGYTF